One sample yielded the 26 T cell receptor beta chains listed below, sequenced in a study of T cells in Graves' hyperthyroidism and ophthalmopathy. Amplified TCR beta CDR3 regions derived from RNA transcripts. The study used the HTBI primer set for a first-round RT-PCR of the TCR CDR3. TCRdb ran MiXCR on the multiplex PCR reads and lists one entry per CDR3 protein. The sample has about 590,000 distinct CDR3 sequences, approximately 15% seen once. Material: blood. These receptors all come from a woman aged 18-30 years with Graves' ophthalmopathy.

The chain is built from TRBV18 and TRBJ1-6, with TRBD1 matching 9 bases. J was trimmed by 10 bases and V by 3 bases; bases with no gene match: 7. In germline, CDR1 is KGHSH, CDR2 LQKENI. This CDR3 contains 15 residues. The CDR3 DNA is TGTGCCAGCTCACCGACCGGGACAGGGATCTCACCCCTCCACTTT. It encodes CASSPTGTGISPLHF.

The chain couples TRBV12-3 or TRBV12-4 to TRBJ2-1; D gene unclear. The ends were cut back, 7 bases at V and 6 bases at J, with 10 bases in the middle. The CDR3 has 12 residues. CDR3: CASTENGNEQFF. The DNA of the CDR3 is TGTGCCAGCACCGAAAATGGCAATGAGCAGTTCTTC.

This clonotype was picked up many times. The CDR3 here is CARTKREGQEETQYF. For the CDR3, the DNA is TGTGCCAGGACAAAACGGGAGGGCCAGGAAGAGACCCAGTACTTC. The chain combines TRBV6-1 with TRBJ2-5, with 8 positions matching TRBD2. V shed 9 bases and J 3 bases; nucleotides not matched to a gene: 12. The CDR3 loop spans 15 amino acids. CDR1 and CDR2 (germline): MNHNS, SASEGT.

The V gene is TRBV18, the J gene TRBJ1-6; the D gene is possibly TRBD1 (5 bases). CDR1 KGHSH and CDR2 LQKENI come from the germline V gene. The CDR3 totals 13 residues. V was cut by 4 bases and J by 10 bases, with 11 bases left in between. The CDR3 region is CASSLGEGSPLHF. CDR3 coding DNA: TGTGCCAGCTCACTTGGGGAGGGGTCACCCCTCCACTTT.

This clonotype has a single count. J is TRBJ1-3 and V is TRBV10-3, with a weak D call TRBD1 (5 bases). The CDR3 spans 13 residues. Germline V CDR1 and CDR2: ENHRY, SYGVKD. Deletions cut 11 bases from V and 0 bases from J, with 11 bases between. This CDR3 is CASWDHSGNTIYF. As DNA, the CDR3 is TGTGCCTCCTGGGACCACTCTGGAAACACCATATATTTT.

This clonotype has just a few counts. V usage is TRBV19 and J usage is TRBJ2-3; either TRBD1 or TRBD2 may supply D (6 bases each). The germline CDR1 and CDR2 sequences are LNHDA and SQIVND (reference sequence). The CDR3 consists of 11 residues. V was shortened by 10 bases and J by 5 bases, with 10 bases between the two germline ends. CDR3 nucleotides: TGTGCCATCGGAGGGGGAGATACGCAGTATTTT. Its translation is CAIGGGDTQYF.

The DNA of the CDR3 is TGTGCCAGTAGTACGGCAGGGGCTGGGAACACTGAAGCTTTCTTT. Its protein is CASSTAGAGNTEAFF. The rearrangement joins TRBV19 to TRBJ1-1, with D possibly being TRBD1 (6 bases). V was clipped by 4 bases and J by 1 base, with 13 bases between them. The CDR3 has 15 amino acids. The germline gives CDR1 LNHDA, CDR2 SQIVND (reference sequence).

In its sample, this clonotype was seen many times. V gene TRBV2 combines with J gene TRBJ1-5; a possible D gene is TRBD1 (5 bases). Between the trimmed V and J ends, which lost 4 bases and 6 bases, there was a span of 13 bases. Germline CDR1 and CDR2: SNHLY and FYNNEI. The CDR3 spans 14 residues. For the CDR3, the DNA is TGTGCCAGCAGTGGGGACCCCCAAGGTCAGCCCCAGCATTTT. This sequence encodes CASSGDPQGQPQHF. The complete variable domain, with remaining parts taken from reference TRBV2 and TRBJ1-5, reads EPEVTQTPSHQVTQMGQEVILRCVPISNHLYFYWYRQILGQKVEFLVSFYNNEISEKSEIFDDQFSVERPDGSNFTLKIRSTKLEDSAMYFCASSGDPQGQPQHFGDGTRLSIL.

V usage is TRBV9 and J usage is TRBJ2-1; 9 nucleotides match TRBD2. The CDR3 spans 16 residues. V lost 0 bases to trimming and J lost 3 bases; unmatched junction nucleotides: 4. Germline V gene sequence: CDR1 SGDLS, CDR2 YYNGEE. CDR3 protein: CASSVVGSGSYNEQFF. For the CDR3, the DNA is TGTGCCAGCAGCGTAGTAGGTAGCGGGAGCTACAATGAGCAGTTCTTC. Using reference TRBV9 and TRBJ2-1 for the parts outside the CDR3, the full variable domain is DSGVTQTPKHLITATGQRVTLRCSPRSGDLSVYWYQQSLDQGLQFLIQYYNGEERAKGNILERFSAQQFPDLHSELNLSSLELGDSALYFCASSVVGSGSYNEQFFGPGTRLTVL.

This clonotype has a count of ten or more. The chain carries TRBV27 and TRBJ1-6, with 10 bases identical to TRBD1. The germline CDR1 and CDR2 sequences are MNHEY and SMNVEV (reference sequence). The ends lost 2 bases at V and 9 bases at J; junction bases unmatched: 10. The CDR3 runs to 17 residues. CDR3 sequence reads: CASSLGRQGAIISPLHF. DNA of the CDR3: TGTGCCAGCAGTTTAGGCCGACAGGGGGCAATTATTTCACCCCTCCACTTT.

The chain couples TRBV30 to TRBJ2-3, with D perhaps TRBD1 or TRBD2 (5 bases each). CDR3 length equals 13 residues. Between the trimmed V and J ends, which lost 2 bases and 14 bases, there was a span of 20 bases. CDR1 and CDR2 from the germline V gene are GTSNPN and SVGIG (reference sequence). CDR3 bases: TGTGCCTGGAGTCTGATGGGGGTCCCATCGGGGTATTTT. It is translated as CAWSLMGVPSGYF.

This clonotype occurred many times. This chain joins TRBV10-3 and TRBJ2-2; tentative D call: TRBD2 (5 bases). V lost 0 bases to trimming and J lost 0 bases, with 14 bases between them. The V gene's germline CDR1 is ENHRY and CDR2 SYGVKD. The CDR3 loop spans 18 amino acids. This CDR3 reads CAISESRFAGTNTGELFF. CDR3 sequence (DNA): TGTGCCATCAGTGAGTCGAGATTCGCGGGCACGAACACCGGGGAGCTGTTTTTT.

This clonotype was recorded many times. The rearrangement links TRBV7-9 to TRBJ2-1, with D uncertain. Trimming left V 6 bases short and J 5 bases short, with 2 bases between. This CDR3 is 10 amino acids long. Germline V gene sequence: CDR1 SEHNR, CDR2 FQNEAQ (reference sequence). The CDR3, as DNA: TGTGCCAGCAGGAACAATGAGCAGTTCTTC. Protein sequence: CASRNNEQFF.

This clonotype was found a few times. This may arise from a read error, as a much more abundant clone is one base away. V and J are TRBV18 and TRBJ1-1, with D hard to call. CDR3 size: 13 residues. V gave up 5 bases and J gave up 9 bases, with 16 bases separating them. The germline CDR1 and CDR2 sequences are KGHSH and LQKENI. CDR3 sequence reads: CASSIDIWAQAFF. Here the CDR3 DNA reads TGTGCCAGCTCAATTGACATTTGGGCGCAAGCTTTCTTT.

This clonotype was counted at least ten times. The chain joins TRBV6-5 to TRBJ1-1; D ambiguous. This CDR3 has 11 residues. V was trimmed by 2 bases and J by 8 bases, leaving 6 bases between them. Germline CDR1 is MNHEY and CDR2 is SVGAGI. The CDR3 bases are TGTGCCAGCAGTTACATGTCCGAAGCTTTCTTT. Protein product: CASSYMSEAFF.

The chain joins TRBV28 to TRBJ2-7, with no clear D. Trimming removed 5 bases from V and 0 bases from J, with 5 bases in between. The CDR3 extends over 12 amino acids. Germline CDR1 reads MDHEN; CDR2 reads SYDVKM. This chain's CDR3 is CASSTPSYEQYF. CDR3 nucleotide sequence: TGTGCCAGCAGTACACCCTCCTACGAGCAGTACTTC.

At least ten counts were recorded for this clonotype. V and J are TRBV6-1 and TRBJ1-1; a weak D match, TRBD1 (6 bases). Germline V CDR1 and CDR2: MNHNS, SASEGT. Between the trimmed V and J ends, which lost 5 bases and 5 bases, there was a span of 15 bases. The CDR3 length is 14 residues. The DNA of the CDR3 is TGTGCCAGCAGTCCAGGACAGTTCGGGACTGAAGCTTTCTTT. This gives the protein CASSPGQFGTEAFF.

This chain uses TRBV7-9 with TRBJ1-1, with D perhaps TRBD1 (6 bases). Germline values: CDR1 SEHNR, CDR2 FQNEAQ (reference sequence). V dropped 6 bases and J dropped 4 bases, with 15 bases sitting between them. CDR3 length: 14 residues. The DNA of the CDR3 is TGTGCCAGCAGTTCAAGCGCAGGGGTCACTGAAGCTTTCTTT. Translating gives CASSSSAGVTEAFF.

J is TRBJ2-7 and V is TRBV18; TRBD2 agrees at 8 bases. V shed 6 bases and J 6 bases; nucleotides not matched to a gene: 7. This CDR3 region has 13 residues. CDR1 KGHSH and CDR2 LQKENI come from the germline V gene. The CDR3 protein is CASSESRGGEQYF. The CDR3 DNA follows: TGTGCCAGCTCGGAAAGCCGGGGGGGCGAGCAGTACTTC.

The chain carries TRBV28 and TRBJ1-3; possible D gene TRBD1, 6 bases. Per the germline V gene, CDR1 is MDHEN and CDR2 is SYDVKM. This CDR3 has 16 residues. V was cut by 7 bases and J by 0 bases, with 16 bases left in between. The DNA of the CDR3 is TGTGCCAGCAACCTTCGACAGGCAAGCTCTGGAAACACCATATATTTT. It yields the protein CASNLRQASSGNTIYF. The full variable domain, rest sourced from reference TRBV28 and TRBJ1-3, is DVKVTQSSRYLVKRTGEKVFLECVQDMDHENMFWYRQDPGLGLRLIYFSYDVKMKEKGDIPEGYSVSREKKERFSLILESASTNQTSMYLCASNLRQASSGNTIYFGEGSWLTVV.

This clonotype was picked up many times. The J gene is TRBJ1-2, the V gene TRBV2; 8 nucleotides match TRBD1. The CDR3 runs 17 residues. V was pared by 4 bases and J by 5 bases, with 15 bases of the junction left unmatched. Germline lookup yields CDR1 SNHLY and CDR2 FYNNEI. The CDR3 DNA reads as TGTGCCAGCAGTGGAAAGGTCCGACAGGGGCGGCAGTATGGCTACACCTTC. It specifies CASSGKVRQGRQYGYTF. Complete variable domain (other parts from reference TRBV2 and TRBJ1-2): EPEVTQTPSHQVTQMGQEVILRCVPISNHLYFYWYRQILGQKVEFLVSFYNNEISEKSEIFDDQFSVERPDGSNFTLKIRSTKLEDSAMYFCASSGKVRQGRQYGYTFGSGTRLTVV.

In its sample, this clonotype was seen many times. This rearrangement joins TRBV3-1 to TRBJ2-3; no definite D call. Germline values: CDR1 LGHDT, CDR2 YNNKEL (reference sequence). This CDR3 is built from 16 residues. The V end was cut by 7 bases, the J end by 0 bases, with 17 bases between. Here the CDR3 reads CASNALYTSSTDTQYF. The CDR3 DNA sequence: TGTGCCAGCAACGCACTATACACAAGTAGCACAGATACGCAGTATTTT.

The chain combines TRBV28 with TRBJ1-1; D unresolved. The CDR3 is 15 residues long. V gave up 2 bases and J gave up 0 bases, with 10 bases separating them. In germline, CDR1 is MDHEN, CDR2 SYDVKM. CDR3: CASSLPSKLNTEAFF. Here the CDR3 DNA reads TGTGCCAGCAGTTTACCAAGTAAGTTGAACACTGAAGCTTTCTTT. The whole variable domain, remainder taken from reference TRBV28 and TRBJ1-1, is DVKVTQSSRYLVKRTGEKVFLECVQDMDHENMFWYRQDPGLGLRLIYFSYDVKMKEKGDIPEGYSVSREKKERFSLILESASTNQTSMYLCASSLPSKLNTEAFFGQGTRLTVV.

This clonotype was recorded many times. The chain is built from TRBV27 and TRBJ2-7, with D unresolved. The CDR3 spans 13 residues. V was shortened by 5 bases and J by 4 bases, with 12 bases between the two germline ends. Germline loops: CDR1 MNHEY, CDR2 SMNVEV (reference sequence). The CDR3 sequence is CASSLQDGYEQYF. Here the CDR3 DNA reads TGTGCCAGCAGTCTTCAGGACGGGTACGAGCAGTACTTC.

This clonotype has at least ten counts. This CDR3 reads CASGLTLNTEAFF. The CDR3 coding sequence is TGTGCTAGTGGTTTGACACTGAACACTGAAGCTTTCTTT. This chain links TRBV12-5 with TRBJ1-1, with D unclear. Germline values: CDR1 LGHNT, CDR2 FRNRAP. Trimming cost V 2 bases and J 0 bases, with 4 bases left between them. The CDR3 sequence is 13 residues long.

On this clonotype: The junction shows a germline mismatch at one end, possibly a read error. This chain joins TRBV19 and TRBJ1-3; the D gene is possibly TRBD1 (6 bases). CDR1 LNHDA and CDR2 SQIVND come from the germline V gene (reference sequence). The CDR3 runs to 15 residues. CDR3 in amino acids: CASRSRGNSGTTIYF. CDR3 nucleotide sequence: TGTGCCAGTAGGTCCAGGGGCAACTCTGGAACCACCATATATTTT.